What follows are 22 T cell receptor beta chains derived from one specimen sequenced in a study of prognosis after radiotherapy for stage I lung cancer. Two rounds of multiplex PCR amplified TCR beta CDR3 from genomic DNA. Every TRBV and TRBJ gene had its own specific primer in first-round PCR. TCRdb re-called the multiplex PCR reads through MiXCR, storing one row per CDR3 protein. The sample yields about 15,000 distinct CDR3 sequences, 50% to 70% seen once. This sample comprised PBMCs, obtained before or after stereotactic body radiation therapy (not recorded which). Receptors originate from a donor of 50 years or more with non-small cell lung cancer.

The J gene is TRBJ1-2, the V gene TRBV14; 7 bases agree with TRBD1. Germline loops: CDR1 SGHDN, CDR2 FVKESK. The CDR3 spans 13 residues. The trim removed 4 bases at V and 10 bases at J, leaving 9 bases unmatched. The CDR3 sequence is CASSPKRQGVYTF. CDR3 DNA: TGTGCCAGCAGCCCTAAAAGACAGGGTGTCTACACCTTC. Filled out from reference TRBV14 and TRBJ1-2, the complete variable domain reads EAGVTQFPSHSVIEKGQTVTLRCDPISGHDNLYWYRRVMGKEIKFLLHFVKESKQDESGMPNNRFLAERTGGTYSTLKVQPAELEDSGVYFCASSPKRQGVYTFGSGTRLTVV.

The V call is TRBV6-2 or TRBV6-3, the J call TRBJ2-1; either TRBD1 or TRBD2 may fit D (5 bases each). CDR3 length: 14 residues. Per the germline V gene, CDR1 is MNHEY and CDR2 is SVGEGT. Trimming pared 8 bases from V and 5 bases from J, leaving 16 bases between. The CDR3: CASWDVLLDNEQFF. CDR3 nucleotide sequence: TGTGCCAGCTGGGACGTACTGCTCGACAATGAGCAGTTCTTC.

V is TRBV7-3 and J is TRBJ2-2; TRBD2 aligns across 8 bases. The V gene's germline CDR1 is SGHTA and CDR2 FQGTGA. Losses at the gene ends were 2 bases for V and 3 bases for J; bases not matched to a gene: 8. The CDR3 is made up of 17 amino acids. CDR3 loop: CASSLGSGREDTGELFF. CDR3 nucleotide sequence: TGTGCCAGCAGCTTAGGTTCGGGGCGGGAGGACACCGGGGAGCTGTTTTTT.

This clonotype is medium-sized within its sample. This chain connects TRBV20-1 to TRBJ2-3; 12 bases are shared with TRBD2. The CDR3 contains 17 residues. The V and J ends lost 6 bases and 0 bases, in that order; junction bases with no gene match: 10. CDR1 is DFQATT, CDR2 SNEGSKA, per germline (reference sequence). CDR3 region: CSAPRTSGIKSTDTQYF. CDR3 nucleotide sequence: TGCAGTGCCCCCCGGACTAGCGGGATCAAAAGCACAGATACGCAGTATTTT.

In the case of this clonotype: The junction does not match germline at one end; this may be a read error. The rearrangement links TRBV6-5 to TRBJ2-2; perhaps TRBD2 as D (6 bases). The CDR3 extends over 18 amino acids. Germline CDR1 is MNHEY and CDR2 is SVGAGI. CDR3 sequence: CASCYRGIPGEGTGELFF. DNA of the CDR3: TGTGCCAGCTGTTACCGGGGAATACCGGGAGAGGGGACCGGGGAGCTGTTTTTT.

V and J are TRBV12-3 or TRBV12-4 and TRBJ2-1; D is perhaps TRBD1 (8 bases). The CDR3 runs 20 residues. V lost 0 bases to trimming and J lost 1 base, with 22 bases between them. The CDR3 bases are TGTGCCAGCAGTTTAGCAGGACAGGGATTGGGGGAGGGTTCCTACAATGAGCAGTTCTTC. Encoded protein: CASSLAGQGLGEGSYNEQFF.

In its sample, this clonotype was seen many times. The DNA of the CDR3 is TGCGCCAGCAGCCAAGAATCGCTGAACACTGAAGCTTTCTTT. This gives the protein CASSQESLNTEAFF. This chain connects TRBV4-1 to TRBJ1-1; no clear D. The CDR3 runs to 14 residues. Trimming cost V 0 bases and J 0 bases, with 5 bases left between them. CDR1 is MGHRA and CDR2 is YSYEKL in the germline V gene.

At least ten counts were recorded for this clonotype. The chain uses TRBV29-1 and TRBJ2-5, with 11 bases matching TRBD1. The CDR3 extends over 14 amino acids. V trimming: 5 bases; J trimming: 5 bases; junction bases outside the gene matches: 7. CDR1 and CDR2 (germline): SQVTM, ANQGSEA. Here the CDR3 reads CSVPGTGGWETQYF. CDR3 sequence (DNA): TGCAGCGTTCCCGGGACAGGGGGATGGGAGACCCAGTACTTC.

The rearrangement links TRBV11-2 to TRBJ1-3; maybe TRBD1 (6 bases). The germline V gene encodes CDR1 SGHAT and CDR2 FQNNGV. The CDR3 covers 15 residues. Trimming removed 2 bases from V and 2 bases from J, with 10 bases in between. The CDR3 loop reads CASSLNGDTGNTIYF. The CDR3, as DNA: TGTGCCAGCAGCTTAAACGGGGACACTGGAAACACCATATATTTT.

The rearrangement uses TRBV20-1 and TRBJ1-3; possible D gene TRBD1, 6 bases. This CDR3 is built from 15 residues. Germline CDR1 reads DFQATT; CDR2 reads SNEGSKA (reference sequence). The V end lost 1 base, the J end lost 0 bases, and 10 bases lay between the germline ends. Here the CDR3 reads CSARAGQNSGNTIYF. The CDR3 DNA reads TGCAGTGCTAGAGCCGGACAGAACTCTGGAAACACCATATATTTT.

A single count supports this clonotype. This chain joins TRBV19 and TRBJ2-7, with 13 bases that match TRBD2. After removal of 4 bases from V and 5 bases from J, the junction contained 5 bases not matched to a gene. Per germline, CDR1 LNHDA and CDR2 SQIVND (reference sequence). The CDR3 sequence is 15 residues long. CDR3: CASSNLGLAGDEQYF. The DNA of the CDR3 is TGTGCCAGTAGTAACCTTGGACTAGCGGGAGACGAGCAGTACTTC.

This clonotype was seen repeatedly, ten times or more. This chain uses TRBV9 with TRBJ2-7; 8 bases agree with TRBD1. The CDR3 contains 13 residues. The V and J ends lost 6 bases and 7 bases, in that order; junction bases with no gene match: 9. Germline values: CDR1 SGDLS, CDR2 YYNGEE. As DNA, the CDR3 is TGTGCCAGCAACCGACAGGGGCGAGGGGAGCAGTACTTC. Its translation is CASNRQGRGEQYF.

This clonotype is categorized as medium-sized. The rearrangement joins TRBV6-1 to TRBJ2-2, with TRBD2 matching over 11 bases. This CDR3 region has 14 residues. The V gene end was trimmed by 6 bases and the J gene end by 3 bases; junction bases not matched to a gene: 0. In germline, CDR1 is MNHNS, CDR2 SASEGT. The CDR3 DNA reads as TGTGCCAGCAGACTAGCGGGAGACACCGGGGAGCTGTTTTTT. The encoded protein is CASRLAGDTGELFF.

This sequence joins TRBV6-9 and TRBJ1-2; 7 bases match TRBD1. The CDR3 covers 13 residues. The germline gives CDR1 MNHGY, CDR2 SVAAGI. The V segment lost 4 bases and the J segment 8 bases; nucleotides outside the gene matches: 7. CDR3 DNA: TGTGCCAGCAGTTCTGACAGGGTCGGAGGCTACACCTTC. It specifies CASSSDRVGGYTF.

This clonotype is termed large (0.1 to 1%). The genes are TRBV11-3 and TRBJ2-3, with D possibly being TRBD2 (6 bases). Trimming removed 5 bases at V and 4 bases at J, with 19 bases between. Germline CDR1 reads SGHNT; CDR2 reads YENEEA. The CDR3 has 16 amino acids. The CDR3: CASSLGRAGSSDTQYF. CDR3 DNA: TGTGCCAGCAGCCTAGGGCGGGCGGGAAGCTCAGATACGCAGTATTTT.

V is TRBV20-1 and J is TRBJ2-3; D is uncertain. V gave up 6 bases and J gave up 5 bases, with 9 bases separating them. The length of the CDR3 is 11 residues. Germline CDR1 reads DFQATT; CDR2 reads SNEGSKA (reference sequence). Here the CDR3 DNA reads TGCAGTGCAACACCCCTAGATACGCAGTATTTT. Its translation is CSATPLDTQYF.

This clonotype was seen many times. The chain combines TRBV28 with TRBJ2-5, with D maybe TRBD2 (5 bases). Germline V CDR1 and CDR2: MDHEN, SYDVKM. The germline V and J ends were trimmed by 2 bases and 1 base, with 11 bases remaining between them. The CDR3 totals 15 residues. The CDR3 DNA sequence: TGTGCCAGCAGTTTAGGACTGGGCCCCCAAGAGACCCAGTACTTC. Encoded protein: CASSLGLGPQETQYF.

This clonotype was seen repeatedly, ten times or more. The rearrangement uses TRBV12-3 or TRBV12-4 and TRBJ1-2; maybe TRBD1 (5 bases). This CDR3 spans 12 amino acids. Trimming took off 4 bases at V and 4 bases at J, with 7 bases between the two ends. The CDR3 reads CASSSGTYGYTF. The DNA of the CDR3 is TGTGCCAGCAGTTCTGGGACCTATGGCTACACCTTC.

DNA for the CDR3: TGCAGTGCTAGAGATGGGGAGTACACTGAAGCTTTCTTT. Its translation: CSARDGEYTEAFF. This chain joins TRBV20-1 and TRBJ1-1; D unclear. The CDR3 sequence is 13 residues long. The V end lost 0 bases, the J end lost 3 bases, and 8 bases lay between the germline ends. Germline lookup yields CDR1 DFQATT and CDR2 SNEGSKA (reference sequence).

Details on this clonotype: Sequence at one end of the junction differs from germline and may be a read error. This chain connects TRBV27 to TRBJ2-2; 13 bases fit TRBD2. The CDR3 spans 17 residues. Germline assignment: CDR1 MNHEY and CDR2 SMNVEV (reference sequence). The CDR3 coding sequence is TGTGCCAGCGCGTCCGTGGGACTAGCGGGATTCACCGTGGAGCTGTTTTTT. Translation: CASASVGLAGFTVELFF.

This clonotype was picked up many times. The rearrangement joins TRBV12-3 or TRBV12-4 to TRBJ2-4, with 9 bases aligning to TRBD2. V shed 5 bases, J shed 0 bases, and the junction held 5 bases outside the gene matches. CDR3 length: 16 amino acids. CDR3 in amino acids: CASSLQLAGAKNIQYF. The CDR3 DNA is TGTGCCAGCAGTCTCCAACTAGCGGGAGCCAAAAACATTCAGTACTTC.

The rearrangement links TRBV6-5 to TRBJ1-6; 7 nucleotides line up with TRBD1. CDR1 is MNHEY and CDR2 is SVGAGI in the germline V gene. The ends lost 4 bases at V and 10 bases at J; junction bases unmatched: 16. The CDR3 covers 17 residues. The CDR3 DNA reads as TGTGCCAGCAGTTCTGGGTGTGCCGGGACAGAAGCCTCACCCCTCCACTTT. It yields the protein CASSSGCAGTEASPLHF.